This T cell receptor (beta chain) was captured by sequencing in a study of T cells in localized non-small cell lung cancer. Overall study findings and caveats: Since sequencing was restricted to only one region of the tumor, intratumor heterogeneity remains a possibility. Highest T cell clonality was seen in uninvolved adjacent lung, surpassing that measured in tumor. Among the top 100 tumor clones, a median 57 appeared in adjacent lung.

With 6 bases removed from V and 4 bases from J, the gap between germline ends came to 12 bases. The germline V gene encodes CDR1 MDHEN and CDR2 SYDVKM. The CDR3 is 13 residues long. Within the sample, this clone is large (0.1 to 1%). Antigen unknown. Here immunoSEQ multiplex PCR was the method, and the copy in TCRdb shows in-frame clones only, minus some. The sample carries about 5,000 clones, less than 35% recorded once. The chain is built from TRBV28 and TRBJ1-1; a possible D gene is TRBD1 (5 bases). Source: lung tumor tissue, taken before any cancer treatment. This clonotype originated in a man aged 35-75 years with stage II lung adenocarcinoma. The CDR3: CASRARVRTEAFF. DNA of the CDR3: TGTGCCAGCAGGGCCAGGGTGCGCACTGAAGCTTTCTTT. Filled out from reference TRBV28 and TRBJ1-1, the complete variable domain reads DVKVTQSSRYLVKRTGEKVFLECVQDMDHENMFWYRQDPGLGLRLIYFSYDVKMKEKGDIPEGYSVSREKKERFSLILESASTNQTSMYLCASRARVRTEAFFGQGTRLTVV.